The T cell receptor (beta chain) under discussion was sequenced for a study of blood T cell repertoires in COVID-19. Study-wide background: Samples taken during acute and convalescent COVID-19 were collected in the United States, Italy and Spain. PBMCs, B-cell-depleted T cells, or T cells provided the cDNA or gDNA that made up the material.

As handled by the study authors: Estimated nucleated cell counts came from reference gene primer amplification. Clones were read by immunoSEQ multiplex PCR, and TCRdb kept only the in-frame ones, dropping some. V and J calls plus clone size are reproduced from that table; the DNA served to infer D and trimming. The data show about 82,000 clones, over 80% seen once. Per germline, CDR1 LGHDT and CDR2 YNNKEL (reference sequence). With 4 bases removed from V and 8 bases from J, the gap between germline ends came to 26 bases. The CDR3 length is 17 residues. The chain combines TRBV3-1 (or the pseudogene TRBV3-2) with TRBJ1-2, with D hard to call. The source material was peripheral blood. The TCR was taken from a man aged 80 or over with active or convalescent COVID-19. CDR3: CASSPSREILLTRGYTF. The CDR3 DNA sequence: TGTGCCAGCAGCCCCTCTAGGGAGATACTACTTACCAGAGGCTACACCTTC.